This T cell receptor beta chain was identified during a study of beta chain features in type 1 diabetes. Points from the study as a whole: Shorter TCRB CDR3s, moderately but significantly so, marked every one of the four CD4+ subsets in Type 1 diabetes patients.

This CDR3 spans 13 amino acids. Germline values: CDR1 SGHNT, CDR2 YENEEA. V was shortened by 5 bases and J by 7 bases, with 14 bases between the two germline ends. Investigators reverse transcribed all isolated RNA, so they sequenced expressed TCRB transcripts. The study sequenced naive, central memory and regulatory T cell samples to an average of about 3.57 million reads. Clones were read by immunoSEQ multiplex PCR, and TCRdb kept only the in-frame ones, dropping some. The data contain roughly 140,000 clones, over 9% of them singletons. Turning to this clone: The target antigen is unknown.

Sequenced input: central memory CD4+ T cells from blood. The chain has TRBV11-3 and TRBJ1-1; D remains ambiguous. The clonotype was recovered from a man younger than 40 with type 1 diabetes. CDR3 sequence (DNA): TGTGCCAGCAGCCTTAGTACGGGGTATGAAGCTTTCTTT. Translation gives CASSLSTGYEAFF. The full variable domain, in which reference TRBV11-3 and TRBJ1-1 provide the parts outside the CDR3, is EAGVVQSPRYKIIEKKQPVAFWCNPISGHNTLYWYLQNLGQGPELLIRYENEEAVDDSQLPKDRFSAERLKGVDSTLKIQPAELGDSAVYLCASSLSTGYEAFFGQGTRLTVV.